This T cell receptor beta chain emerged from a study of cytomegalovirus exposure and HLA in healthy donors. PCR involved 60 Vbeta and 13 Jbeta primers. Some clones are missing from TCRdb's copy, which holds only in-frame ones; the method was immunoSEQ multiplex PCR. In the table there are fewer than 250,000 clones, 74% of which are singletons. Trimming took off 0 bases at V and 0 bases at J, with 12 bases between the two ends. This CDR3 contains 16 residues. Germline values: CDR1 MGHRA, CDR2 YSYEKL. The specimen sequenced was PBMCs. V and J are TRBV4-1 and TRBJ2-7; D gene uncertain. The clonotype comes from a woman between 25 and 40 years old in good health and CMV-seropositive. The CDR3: CASSQDPQSSSYEQYF. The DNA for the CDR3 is TGCGCCAGCAGCCAAGATCCACAGTCCAGCTCCTACGAGCAGTACTTC.